This is a list of T cell receptor beta chains from one sample in a study of control samples from healthy donors and cancer patients. Only in-frame clones appear in the TCRdb table, and some are missing; sequencing was by immunoSEQ multiplex PCR. The table has under 20,000 clones, 85% to 90% seen once; the top ten hold under 14%. The sample was PBMCs. The receptors were sampled from a woman between 70 and 85 years old with colorectal cancer. CDR3s include the opening cysteine and the closing phenylalanine or tryptophan. A D gene is named only where the DNA matches it firmly. Clone size, where shown, is once, few, many, or a class for clones that have expanded.

D gene	V gene	clone size	J gene	CDR3 DNA	CDR3 protein
.	TRBV10-3	.	TRBJ1-3	TGTGCCATCAGTGAAAGCGGAGGCTCTGGAAACACCATATATTTT	CAISESGGSGNTIYF
TRBD1	TRBV6-6	.	TRBJ2-7	TGTGCCAGCAGCCGACAGGGTGGGACCTACGAGCAGTACTTC	CASSRQGGTYEQYF
.	TRBV27	.	TRBJ2-1	TGTGCCAGCAGACCCGGGGTAGCGCCCTACAATGAGCAGTTCTTC	CASRPGVAPYNEQFF
.	TRBV6-5	.	TRBJ1-2	TGTGCCAGCAGTTACTCGAGCAGGGACTATGGCTACACCTTC	CASSYSSRDYGYTF
.	TRBV18	once	TRBJ2-5	TGTGCCAGCTCACCTGGACTGGGATTGGAGACCCAGTACTTC	CASSPGLGLETQYF
TRBD1	TRBV7-9	.	TRBJ1-5	TGTGCCAGCAGCTATGGACAGGGTCGGAATCAGCCCCAGCATTTT	CASSYGQGRNQPQHF
TRBD1	TRBV7-2	.	TRBJ1-2	TGTGCCAGCAGCTTAGAGGGGGCTGCTGGGAGGGGCTACACCTTC	CASSLEGAAGRGYTF
.	TRBV7-9	medium-sized	TRBJ2-7	TGTGCCAGCAGCCCTTTTCCGTCTATTCACAACGAGCAGTACTTC	CASSPFPSIHNEQYF
.	TRBV5-4	.	TRBJ2-1	TGTGCCAGCAGCCAGAGACTAGGCACCTACAATGAGCAGTTCTTC	CASSQRLGTYNEQFF
.	TRBV7-9	.	TRBJ2-3	TGTGCCAGCAGCCCCCGGGACATAAGCACAGATACGCAGTATTTT	CASSPRDISTDTQYF
.	TRBV28	.	TRBJ2-1	TGTGCCAGCAGTCTACTCAGGGGCTCCTACAATGAGCAGTTCTTC	CASSLLRGSYNEQFF
TRBD1	TRBV7-8	.	TRBJ1-1	TGTGCCAGCAGCCTTGGGACAGGGGCCCTGAACACTGAAGCTTTCTTT	CASSLGTGALNTEAFF
.	TRBV7-6	.	TRBJ1-4	TGTGCCAGCAGCTTAAGTACCTGGGCCGAAAAACTGTTTTTT	CASSLSTWAEKLFF
TRBD2	TRBV7-3	.	TRBJ2-1	TGTGCCAGCAGCTTGGGACTAGGGGGGCTGAATGAGCAGTTCTTC	CASSLGLGGLNEQFF
.	TRBV30	.	TRBJ2-6	TGTGCCTGGAGTGTCGGAATAAACTGGTACTCTGGGGCCAACGTCCTGACTTTC	CAWSVGINWYSGANVLTF
.	TRBV7-2	.	TRBJ2-2	TGTGCCAGCAGCCCGCGGGTATCGAACACCGGGGAGCTGTTTTTT	CASSPRVSNTGELFF
.	TRBV19	.	TRBJ1-4	TGTGCCAGTAGCCGGGGACTGACAAATGAAAAACTGTTTTTT	CASSRGLTNEKLFF
.	TRBV2	.	TRBJ1-1	TGTGCCAGCAAGCCGGATTTCGTGAACACTGAAGCTTTCTTT	CASKPDFVNTEAFF
TRBD1	TRBV9	.	TRBJ1-6	TGTGCCAGCAGCGTCTCCCTTGGGACAGCCGGTAATTCACCCCTCCACTTT	CASSVSLGTAGNSPLHF
.	TRBV5-1	.	TRBJ1-2	TGCGCCAGCAGCTTGGCCCCGCAGGGCGGGTATGGCTACACCTTC	CASSLAPQGGYGYTF
TRBD1	TRBV9	once	TRBJ2-4	TGTGCCAGCAGCGTGACGGACAGGGTTGACATTCAGTACTTC	CASSVTDRVDIQYF
TRBD1	TRBV24-1	few	TRBJ1-2	TGTGCCACCAGTGACGACAGGGGGCCTTACTATGGCTACACCTTC	CATSDDRGPYYGYTF
.	TRBV2	.	TRBJ2-3	TGTGCCAGCAGTCCCTTGGGCACAGATACGCAGTATTTT	CASSPLGTDTQYF
.	TRBV4-3	.	TRBJ1-2	TGCGCCAGCAGCCCCCCGGGGGGTAGCTACACCTTC	CASSPPGGSYTF
TRBD1	TRBV19	.	TRBJ1-4	TGTGCCAGTAGTACCCGAGGCTCGACAGGGGAAACTAATGAAAAACTGTTTTTT	CASSTRGSTGETNEKLFF
TRBD1	TRBV5-4	.	TRBJ2-7	TGTGCCAGCAGCCCGCGACAGGGGGGTCCCGAGCAGTACTTC	CASSPRQGGPEQYF
.	TRBV9	.	TRBJ1-5	TGTGCCAGCAGCGTAGGGGCAGGCAATCAGCCCCAGCATTTT	CASSVGAGNQPQHF
.	TRBV12-3/TRBV12-4	.	TRBJ2-1	TGTGCCAGCAGTTTGGGGGTCAATGAGCAGTTCTTC	CASSLGVNEQFF
TRBD1	TRBV4-3	.	TRBJ2-4	TGCGCCAGCAGCCAAGATTACCCGGGACAGGGGAACATTCAGTACTTC	CASSQDYPGQGNIQYF
.	TRBV5-1	.	TRBJ1-3	TGCGCCAGCAGCACCGGCTCTACAGGGATCTCTGGAAACACCATATATTTT	CASSTGSTGISGNTIYF
TRBD1	TRBV5-5	.	TRBJ1-2	TGTGCCAGTGGATGGGACAGTAACTATGGCTACACCTTC	CASGWDSNYGYTF
TRBD2	TRBV6-5	.	TRBJ2-7	TGTGCCAGCAGTTCGGGGGGGGTAGAGGCCTACGAGCAGTACTTC	CASSSGGVEAYEQYF
TRBD2	TRBV5-4	.	TRBJ2-7	TGTGCCAGCACCTCCCCGAGCGGGAGGGGTGACGAGCAGTACTTC	CASTSPSGRGDEQYF
TRBD1	TRBV3-1/TRBV3-2	.	TRBJ1-5	TGTGCCAGCAGCCAAGATCAGGACAGGGATAATCAGCCCCAGCATTTT	CASSQDQDRDNQPQHF
TRBD2	TRBV7-9	.	TRBJ2-3	TGTGCCAGCAGCTTAAGGCCTAGCGGGAGTGCAGATACGCAGTATTTT	CASSLRPSGSADTQYF
TRBD1	TRBV29-1	once	TRBJ1-1	TGCAGCGTACGGACAGGGGGGACTGAAGCTTTCTTT	CSVRTGGTEAFF
TRBD2	TRBV25-1	.	TRBJ2-2	TGTGCCAGCAGTGAAAGGGGACTAGCGGCAATGACCGGGGAGCTGTTTTTT	CASSERGLAAMTGELFF
TRBD1	TRBV7-2	.	TRBJ2-5	TGTGCCAGCAGATTGACAGGGGAAGAGACCCAGTACTTC	CASRLTGEETQYF
TRBD2	TRBV19	few	TRBJ2-1	TGTGCCAGTAGTGGAGTAGCGGGGTCCTACAATGAGCAGTTCTTC	CASSGVAGSYNEQFF
.	TRBV5-8	.	TRBJ2-7	TGTGCCAGCATTCTGACTGCTACCCCCCACGAGCAGTACTTC	CASILTATPHEQYF
.	TRBV29-1	.	TRBJ2-2	TGCAGCGTACCCAAACAGGGCGGGGAGCTGTTTTTT	CSVPKQGGELFF
TRBD1	TRBV5-1	.	TRBJ1-1	TGCGCCAGCAGCTTGACAGGGGGCATGAACACTGAAGCTTTCTTT	CASSLTGGMNTEAFF
TRBD2	TRBV6-5	.	TRBJ2-3	TGTGCCAGCAGCCCGGGACTAGCAAGCGATACGCAGTATTTT	CASSPGLASDTQYF
.	TRBV10-3	.	TRBJ2-1	TGTGCCATCAGTGTGGAACCTTCAAATGAGCAGTTCTTC	CAISVEPSNEQFF
TRBD2	TRBV7-8	few	TRBJ2-3	TGTGCCAGCAGCGGACTAGCTGTTAGCACAGATACGCAGTATTTT	CASSGLAVSTDTQYF
.	TRBV11-3	.	TRBJ2-7	TGTGCCAGCACCGTGGGGAGCACCTACGAGCAGTACTTC	CASTVGSTYEQYF
.	TRBV7-9	few	TRBJ1-6	TGTGCCAGCAGCTCCAGCTCGGCAGGGGCCGGACTGAATTCACCCCTCCACTTT	CASSSSSAGAGLNSPLHF